This T cell receptor (beta chain) was retrieved from a study of cytomegalovirus exposure and HLA in healthy donors. With respect to this clone: The germline gene is not matched at one end of the junction; a read error may be the cause.

CDR3 size: 13 residues. Looked up from germline, CDR1 is SEHNR and CDR2 is FQNEAQ (reference sequence). The PCR had 60 Vbeta and 13 Jbeta primers. Sequenced by immunoSEQ multiplex PCR; TCRdb stores in-frame clones only, minus some. Among about 120,000 clones listed, 65% to 90% were seen once. Sequencing input: PBMCs. This chain links TRBV7-9 with TRBJ2-5; 7 bases match TRBD1. The source of this sequence is a middle-aged woman in good health and CMV-seronegative. The CDR3 DNA sequence: TGTTCCAGCAGCTTGGACAGGTTGGAGACCCAGTACTTC. Amino acids: CSSSLDRLETQYF. The variable domain in full, completed from reference TRBV7-9 and TRBJ2-5, reads DTGVSQNPRHKITKRGQNVTFRCDPISEHNRLYWYRQTLGQGPEFLTYFQNEAQLEKSRLLSDRFSAERPKGSFSTLEIQRTEQGDSAMYLCSSSLDRLETQYFGPGTRLLVL.